The clone carrying this T cell receptor (beta chain) was found many times. Its specificity is not known. V lost 4 bases to trimming and J lost 3 bases, with 8 bases between them. Germline assignment: CDR1 LGHDT and CDR2 YNNKEL (reference sequence). The CDR3 has 13 amino acids. Healthy Caucasian individuals from Russia aged 6 to 90 served as donors. Then a second PCR, running roughly 7 to 12 cycles, was carried out with a sample-barcoded 5' primer and a J-beta primer mix. A template-switch adaptor containing 12 random nucleotides labeled each cDNA molecule. Each CDR3 protein is one row after TCRdb ran MiXCR on the 5' RACE reads. The sample shows 650,000 to 800,000 distinct CDR3 sequences, around 50% of them seen only once. The sample originates from a study of blood T cells in healthy people across ages. Overall study findings and caveats: Older age went with lower TCR beta diversity per million T cells, in a roughly linear way. The CMV status of each donor remained undetermined, and this could have confounded shifts in expanded clonotypes.

Material for sequencing was blood. The sequence derives from an elderly woman in good health. V and J are TRBV3-1 and TRBJ2-3, with unresolved D. CDR3 nucleotides: TGTGCCAGCAGCCTCCCTACTACAGATACGCAGTATTTT. Residues: CASSLPTTDTQYF.